Listed here are 27 T cell receptor beta chains from one sample, sequenced in a study of cytomegalovirus exposure and HLA in healthy donors. The PCR had 60 Vbeta and 13 Jbeta primers. TCRdb's table, derived via immunoSEQ multiplex PCR, lists solely in-frame clones and lacks some. The table has more than 95,000 clones, roughly 78% seen once; the top ten hold 1.5% to 2%. Sequences were obtained from PBMCs. Receptors originate from a woman aged 40-49 years in good health and CMV-seronegative.

This clone has more than one count but fewer than ten. The chain joins TRBV18 to TRBJ2-3; 7 nucleotides align to TRBD2. J was trimmed by 2 bases and V by 1 base; bases with no gene match: 3. The CDR3 is 15 residues long. CDR1 KGHSH and CDR2 LQKENI come from the germline V gene. CDR3 coding DNA: TGTGCCAGCTCACCACGGGGACTATTCACAGATACGCAGTATTTT. Protein: CASSPRGLFTDTQYF.

Comments on this clone: The same CDR3 can be traced to other DNA sequences in this sample. The V gene is TRBV5-1, the J gene TRBJ1-1; TRBD1 is a possible D gene (6 bases). This CDR3 contains 14 residues. The V end was cut by 2 bases, the J end by 2 bases, with 10 bases between. CDR1 and CDR2 (germline): SGHRS, YFSETQ. The CDR3 sequence: CASSLSGVNTEAFF. For the CDR3, the DNA is TGCGCCAGCAGCTTATCAGGGGTAAACACTGAAGCTTTCTTT.

This chain connects TRBV25-1 to TRBJ2-7, with 7 positions matching TRBD2. This CDR3 contains 13 residues. The V and J ends lost 4 bases and 1 base, in that order; junction bases with no gene match: 1. From germline, CDR1 is MGHDK and CDR2 SYGVNS. CDR3 amino acids: CASSVSGSYEQYF. In nucleotides, the CDR3 is TGTGCCAGCAGTGTTAGCGGGTCCTACGAGCAGTACTTC.

The chain is built from TRBV19 and TRBJ1-1; D uncertain. The CDR3 length is 13 residues. Germline CDR1 reads LNHDA; CDR2 reads SQIVND (reference sequence). Trimming took 4 bases from V and 4 from J, leaving 10 bases between them. The chain's CDR3 is CASSTRVGTEAFF. In nucleotides, the CDR3 is TGTGCCAGTAGTACCCGGGTGGGCACTGAAGCTTTCTTT.

The genes are TRBV28 and TRBJ2-5; D might be TRBD1 (6 bases). Judging by the DNA end, TRBJ2-7 fits better; the J call may be wrong. Germline CDR1 MDHEN, CDR2 SYDVKM. CDR3 length: 18 amino acids. In DNA, the CDR3 is TGTGCCAGCAGTTTCAGGGGCCTATCACTCGGCAGTTACTACGAGCAGTACTTC. Its translation is CASSFRGLSLGSYYEQYF.

The genes are TRBV28 and TRBJ1-2; D is unresolved. The length of the CDR3 is 11 residues. The germline gives CDR1 MDHEN, CDR2 SYDVKM. The CDR3 spells CGVSLDYGYTF. CDR3 coding DNA: TGTGGGGTATCTCTAGACTATGGCTACACCTTC.

The CDR3 DNA follows: TGTGCCACCAGCACGAAGTGGGGGCCGGGTAGCACAGATACGCAGTATTTT. Encoded protein: CATSTKWGPGSTDTQYF. This chain joins TRBV15 and TRBJ2-3, with a possible D match to TRBD1 (6 bases). Trimming stripped 4 bases from V and 0 bases from J, with 17 bases between. Germline CDR1 reads LNHNV; CDR2 reads YYDKDF (reference sequence). The CDR3 has 17 residues.

CDR3 DNA sequence: TGTGCCAGTAGTGGGGGGACTCCGCACGAGCAGTACTTC. It specifies CASSGGTPHEQYF. The chain has TRBV19 and TRBJ2-7, with a weak D call TRBD2 (6 bases). With 5 bases removed from V and 5 bases from J, the gap between germline ends came to 13 bases. CDR1 LNHDA and CDR2 SQIVND come from the germline V gene (reference sequence). The CDR3 is made up of 13 amino acids.

The rearrangement links TRBV4-1 to TRBJ2-1; no clear D gene. V lost 7 bases to trimming and J lost 4 bases, with 17 bases between them. The germline V gene has CDR1 MGHRA and CDR2 YSYEKL. This CDR3 is built from 15 residues. CDR3 DNA sequence: TGCGCCAGCACCCTACAGCCGAACCCGTACAATGAGCAGTTCTTC. It translates to CASTLQPNPYNEQFF.

The chain is built from TRBV7-2 and TRBJ2-1, with 9 bases matching TRBD1. The CDR3 length is 16 residues. Germline V gene data show CDR1 as SGHTA and CDR2 as FQGNSA. After removal of 5 bases from V and 5 bases from J, the junction contained 10 bases not matched to a gene. The CDR3 DNA sequence: TGTGCCAGCAGCAAGAGGGGGACAGGGACTAACAATGAGCAGTTCTTC. Translating gives CASSKRGTGTNNEQFF.

The chain couples TRBV5-5 to TRBJ2-1; 9 nucleotides match TRBD2. The V gene end was trimmed by 0 bases and the J gene end by 4 bases; junction bases not matched to a gene: 17. Germline V lookup: CDR1 SGHKS, CDR2 YYEKEE (reference sequence). The length of the CDR3 is 20 residues. The chain's CDR3 is CASSLGMVAGVPATYNEQFF. For the CDR3, the DNA is TGTGCCAGCAGCTTGGGAATGGTAGCGGGAGTACCCGCCACATACAATGAGCAGTTCTTC.

To note about this clone: A junction end diverges from the germline sequence, so it may reflect a read error. The V and J genes are TRBV28 and TRBJ1-2; the D is unclear. The CDR3 totals 13 residues. Germline V gene sequence: CDR1 MDHEN, CDR2 SYDVKM. This CDR3 is CASSLPPSDGYAF. CDR3 coding DNA: TGTGCCAGCAGTTTACCTCCCAGCGATGGCTACGCCTTC.

This clone has only a few counts. The rearrangement uses TRBV9 and TRBJ2-7; 11 positions agree with TRBD2. Germline CDR1 SGDLS, CDR2 YYNGEE. V lost 3 bases to trimming and J lost 1 base; unmatched junction nucleotides: 3. The CDR3 loop spans 15 amino acids. This CDR3 is CASSAGLAESYEQYF. The CDR3 DNA sequence: TGTGCCAGCAGCGCGGGACTAGCGGAATCCTACGAGCAGTACTTC.

The chain employs TRBV18 and TRBJ1-2; TRBD1 agrees at 10 bases. This CDR3 spans 14 amino acids. The trim removed 3 bases at V and 6 bases at J, leaving 4 bases unmatched. The V gene's germline CDR1 is KGHSH and CDR2 LQKENI. CDR3 in amino acids: CASSPRGTGDGYTF. The DNA for the CDR3 is TGTGCCAGCTCACCTCGGGGGACAGGGGATGGCTACACCTTC.

V usage is TRBV19 and J usage is TRBJ2-1, with 7 bases matching TRBD2. Per germline, CDR1 LNHDA and CDR2 SQIVND (reference sequence). The CDR3 runs 14 residues. V trimming: 3 bases; J trimming: 8 bases; junction bases outside the gene matches: 7. The CDR3 DNA is TGTGCCAGTAGTATTGGAGTAGCGGGTTATGAGCAGTTCTTC. Encoded protein: CASSIGVAGYEQFF.

The rearrangement links TRBV7-3 to TRBJ2-5; 8 bases align to TRBD1. CDR3 size: 14 residues. The V segment lost 5 bases and the J segment 3 bases; nucleotides outside the gene matches: 5. The V gene's germline CDR1 is SGHTA and CDR2 FQGTGA. CDR3 coding DNA: TGTGCCAGCAGCGCCCCGGGACAGGAAGAGACCCAGTACTTC. This translates into CASSAPGQEETQYF.

This chain connects TRBV5-1 to TRBJ2-7; D unresolved. CDR1 is SGHRS and CDR2 is YFSETQ in the germline V gene. CDR3 length: 14 amino acids. Trimming took 2 bases from V and 3 from J, leaving 12 bases between them. CDR3: CASSFSDSGYEQYF. CDR3 coding DNA: TGCGCCAGCAGCTTCTCCGACTCCGGCTACGAGCAGTACTTC.

The chain has TRBV7-9 and TRBJ1-2; D uncertain. The CDR3 is 14 residues long. Trimming pared 4 bases from V and 6 bases from J, leaving 15 bases between. Germline CDR1 and CDR2: SEHNR and FQNEAQ (reference sequence). As DNA, the CDR3 is TGTGCCAGCAGCTCCGAATTAACCGAGGATGGCTACACCTTC. Translation: CASSSELTEDGYTF.

The genes are TRBV28 and TRBJ2-3; 12 bases match TRBD2. Germline lookup yields CDR1 MDHEN and CDR2 SYDVKM. The J segment lost 6 bases and the V segment lost 7 bases, leaving 17 bases of the junction unmatched. The CDR3 length is 18 residues. The DNA of the CDR3 is TGTGCCAGCATTGAGACTAGCGGGAGTCCCCAATGGAGGGATACGCAGTATTTT. It specifies CASIETSGSPQWRDTQYF.

The chain recombines TRBV7-9 with TRBJ1-1, with 8 bases lining up with TRBD1. The V and J ends lost 5 bases and 4 bases, in that order; junction bases with no gene match: 6. This CDR3 has 14 amino acids. CDR1 SEHNR and CDR2 FQNEAQ come from the germline V gene (reference sequence). The CDR3 loop is CASSLTGGPTEAFF. The CDR3 DNA reads TGTGCCAGCAGCCTTACAGGGGGGCCCACTGAAGCTTTCTTT.

The chain links TRBV27 to TRBJ1-1; D call uncertain. Germline lookup yields CDR1 MNHEY and CDR2 SMNVEV (reference sequence). Between the trimmed V and J ends, which lost 0 bases and 1 base, there was a span of 12 bases. The CDR3 totals 16 residues. In DNA form, the CDR3 reads TGTGCCAGCAGTTTATCGATGTTTTTGGCGAACACTGAAGCTTTCTTT. Translated: CASSLSMFLANTEAFF.

The chain combines TRBV19 with TRBJ1-2; D is undetermined. Germline V CDR1 and CDR2: LNHDA, SQIVND (reference sequence). V lost 4 bases to trimming and J lost 4 bases, with 7 bases between them. This CDR3 has 12 amino acids. The CDR3 region is CASSKYGYGYTF. The DNA for the CDR3 is TGTGCCAGTAGTAAGTACGGCTATGGCTACACCTTC.

This chain links TRBV19 with TRBJ1-1; the D gene is possibly TRBD1 (6 bases). The CDR3 contains 13 residues. The V and J ends lost 6 bases and 11 bases respectively, with 19 bases between them. Germline-derived CDR1 and CDR2 are LNHDA and SQIVND (reference sequence). CDR3 in DNA: TGTGCCAGTAGCCACTCAGGGGTGGTCGCCGCTTTCTTT. It specifies CASSHSGVVAAFF.

The V call is TRBV4-1, the J call TRBJ1-4, with a weak D call TRBD1 (5 bases). There are 16 residues in the CDR3. The V and J ends lost 4 bases and 2 bases respectively, with 14 bases between them. CDR1 MGHRA and CDR2 YSYEKL come from the germline V gene. DNA of the CDR3: TGCGCCAGCAGCCCGGGGGTCGGCGGTACTAATGAAAAACTGTTTTTT. The encoded protein is CASSPGVGGTNEKLFF.

The chain links TRBV5-6 to TRBJ1-1; TRBD1 is a possible D gene (6 bases). The CDR3 covers 14 residues. V was pared by 1 base and J by 5 bases, with 12 bases between. Germline V gene sequence: CDR1 SGHDT, CDR2 YYEEEE. CDR3 coding DNA: TGTGCCAGCAGCTTGTTGCAGGGGAAGACTGAAGCTTTCTTT. It translates to CASSLLQGKTEAFF.

The J gene is TRBJ2-5, the V gene TRBV4-1; D might be TRBD1 (6 bases). Trimming took off 4 bases at V and 3 bases at J, with 9 bases between the two ends. The CDR3 totals 13 residues. Germline V CDR1 and CDR2: MGHRA, YSYEKL. CDR3 bases: TGCGCCAGCAGCCCACAGGGTGAAGAGACCCAGTACTTC. Its translation is CASSPQGEETQYF.

The chain recombines TRBV28 with TRBJ1-1; D ambiguous. The germline CDR1 and CDR2 sequences are MDHEN and SYDVKM. This CDR3 region has 13 residues. V dropped 4 bases and J dropped 5 bases, with 11 bases sitting between them. The DNA for the CDR3 is TGTGCCAGCAGTTCCCCTTCGTATACTGAAGCTTTCTTT. Residues: CASSSPSYTEAFF.